Detailed here is one T cell receptor beta chain. The antigen remains undetermined. Following RNA extraction, reverse transcription yielded cDNA that acted as the sequencing template. The data were produced by immunoSEQ multiplex PCR, yet TCRdb's version contains in-frame clones alone and is incomplete. The sample has more than 95,000 clones, 41% seen once. Germline V lookup: CDR1 SGHTA, CDR2 FQGNSA. This CDR3 has 13 residues. With 4 bases removed from V and 5 bases from J, the gap between germline ends came to 9 bases. This sample stems from a study of CD8+ T cells in alopecia areata. Broader study findings: Unlike in mice, where it was clearer, TCR sharing across patients was less clear, possibly HLA-related.

The specimen sequenced was CD4+ T cells sorted from blood. The genes are TRBV7-2 and TRBJ1-5; D possibly corresponds to TRBD1 (5 bases). This sequence was found in a human donor with alopecia areata. The CDR3 sequence: CASSWGFDQPQHF. CDR3 in DNA: TGTGCCAGCAGCTGGGGGTTCGATCAGCCCCAGCATTTT.